This entry is about one T cell receptor beta chain. The antigen remains undetermined. The V end lost 4 bases, the J end lost 7 bases, and 13 bases lay between the germline ends. This CDR3 region has 14 residues. Germline V CDR1 and CDR2: MDHEN, SYDVKM. The data stem from a study of cytomegalovirus exposure and HLA in healthy donors. Study-wide results and caveats: According to a later analysis, most TCR beta chains associated with CMV appeared HLA-restricted.

In the PCR, 60 Vbeta and 13 Jbeta primers were used. Profiled with immunoSEQ multiplex PCR; TCRdb holds only in-frame clones, not every one. The table lists under 150,000 clones, 70% to 75% of them singletons, with roughly 1.5% in the top ten. Sequencing was carried out using PBMCs. The rearrangement joins TRBV28 to TRBJ1-4; TRBD1 is a possible D gene (5 bases). This clonotype originated in a woman younger than 35 in good health and CMV-seronegative. The CDR3 reads CASSSPARGEKLFF. The CDR3 DNA is TGTGCCAGCAGTTCTCCGGCTAGGGGTGAAAAACTGTTTTTT.